This TCR beta chain was identified in a study of T cells expressing NK-cell markers. Findings and caveats of the study: These same clonotypes (in a few donors) also led the CD3+CD56-NKG2C+ fraction.

Scientists made TCR beta cDNA using 5'RACE template switching with UMIs. TCRdb re-called the 5' RACE reads and catalogs CDR3 proteins one per entry, DNA excluded. This sample contains around 260,000 distinct CDR3 sequences. As concerns this clonotype: Its target is unknown.

CDR3 length: 14 residues. Germline CDR1 reads SGHTA; CDR2 reads FQGNSA. V is TRBV7-2 and J is TRBJ1-4. Sequences were obtained from blood T cells: a sorted CD56 or NKG2C T cell subset, CD4+ or CD8+ T cells, or bulk PBMC T cells (not recorded which). The TCR originated in a woman between 18 and 69 years old in good health. This CDR3 is CASSLGGRGEKLFF.